These T cell receptor beta chains were read from a single sample in a study of a mutant IDH1 vaccine in newly diagnosed glioma. These receptors lack a known antigen. Assay used: immunoSEQ multiplex PCR; TCRdb lists only in-frame clones, some missing. The sample records tens of thousands of clones, around nine tenths being singletons. Specimen: PBMCs, collected from a glioma patient whose treatment included an IDH1 peptide vaccine. All receptors come from a man in his thirties or forties with glioma. Both conserved end residues are part of each CDR3. Not all rows give a size; the values are once, few, many and, for expanded clones, a class.

TRBJ2-7 - TRBV5-4 CASSLGARHSYEQYF
TRBJ2-7 - TRBV7-2 CASSLVERDYEQYF
TRBJ2-2 - TRBV6-5 CASSPHYTGELFF
TRBJ2-7 - TRBV4-2 CASSQDLGLAGITSSYEQYF
TRBJ2-3 - TRBV7-3 CASSLVVGTRLYF
TRBJ2-7 - TRBV6-5 CASRATGLSSYEQYF
TRBJ2-1 once TRBV5-1 CASSHGLVGNEQFF
TRBJ1-2 - TRBV19 CASSTSIGRNYGYTF
TRBJ1-2 once TRBV5-1 CASSLGTGVYGYTF
TRBJ2-3 - TRBV11-2 CASSARLVSDTQYF
TRBJ1-2 - TRBV6-6 CATWAMTGLNYGYTF